Presented here are 28 T cell receptor beta chains from one specimen sequenced in a study of T cell repertoires in ileal Crohn's disease. Produced via immunoSEQ multiplex PCR; TCRdb's table is partial and in-frame only. The sample includes some 13,000 clones, 80% to 90% of them seen just once. The time point is: neoterminal ileum biopsy at postoperative endoscopy, about 6 months after surgery. The source material was ileal tissue. The source of these receptors is an adult with Crohn's disease.

The sample holds a few counts of this clone. V is TRBV7-3 and J is TRBJ2-3; 11 bases align to TRBD2. This CDR3 is 17 amino acids long. Trimming cost V 1 base and J 1 base; bases outside gene matches: 4. The germline CDR1 and CDR2 sequences are SGHTA and FQGTGA. CDR3 coding DNA: TGTGCCAGCAGCTTAAGGACTAGCGGGTTAGGCACAGATACGCAGTATTTT. This codes for CASSLRTSGLGTDTQYF.

The V gene is TRBV10-3, the J gene TRBJ2-2, with 8 bases identical to TRBD2. Losses at the gene ends were 4 bases for V and 7 bases for J; bases not matched to a gene: 5. The CDR3 totals 14 residues. Per germline, CDR1 ENHRY and CDR2 SYGVKD. The CDR3 loop is CAISGGGLGGELFF. The CDR3 nucleotides read TGTGCCATCAGTGGCGGGGGGCTAGGCGGGGAGCTGTTTTTT.

V usage is TRBV28 and J usage is TRBJ1-2; D unclear. V lost 2 bases to trimming and J lost 6 bases, with 7 bases between them. Germline loops: CDR1 MDHEN, CDR2 SYDVKM. The CDR3 is made up of 12 amino acids. CDR3 in amino acids: CASSLEPHGYTF. Written as DNA, the CDR3 is TGTGCCAGCAGTTTAGAGCCCCATGGCTACACCTTC.

In regard to this clone: In the same sample, other DNA sequences code for this CDR3. V and J are TRBV11-3 and TRBJ2-3; D uncertain. CDR1 SGHNT and CDR2 YENEEA come from the germline V gene. CDR3 length: 14 amino acids. Trimming left V 1 base short and J 0 bases short, with 5 bases between. CDR3 nucleotide sequence: TGTGCCAGCAGCTTAGGGGCGAGCACAGATACGCAGTATTTT. Residues: CASSLGASTDTQYF.

V usage is TRBV5-1 and J usage is TRBJ2-1; a weak D match, TRBD1 (5 bases). Germline V lookup: CDR1 SGHRS, CDR2 YFSETQ. The V end was cut by 0 bases, the J end by 1 base, with 11 bases between. The CDR3 runs to 16 residues. CDR3 sequence (DNA): TGCGCCAGCAGCTTGGGAAATGGGGCATCCTACAATGAGCAGTTCTTC. It specifies CASSLGNGASYNEQFF.

This rearrangement joins TRBV28 to TRBJ1-1; TRBD1 is a possible D gene (5 bases). This CDR3 is built from 14 residues. V was clipped by 6 bases and J by 1 base, with 12 bases between them. Germline assignment: CDR1 MDHEN and CDR2 SYDVKM. As DNA, the CDR3 is TGTGCCAGCAGCCCGACAGTTTGGAACACTGAAGCTTTCTTT. Its translation is CASSPTVWNTEAFF.

The chain employs TRBV2 and TRBJ2-1; 7 positions agree with TRBD2. CDR3 length equals 14 residues. The germline V gene encodes CDR1 SNHLY and CDR2 FYNNEI. V was clipped by 8 bases and J by 5 bases; unmatched bases: 9. The CDR3 loop is CASDPWGGDNEQFF. Here the CDR3 DNA reads TGTGCCAGCGACCCTTGGGGGGGAGACAATGAGCAGTTCTTC.

The chain employs TRBV19 and TRBJ1-5; the match to TRBD1 covers 8 bases. The CDR3 covers 14 residues. V gave up 6 bases and J gave up 2 bases; unmatched junction bases: 3. Looked up from germline, CDR1 is LNHDA and CDR2 is SQIVND (reference sequence). The CDR3 region is CASSTGGGNQPQHF. The CDR3 DNA follows: TGTGCCAGTAGCACAGGGGGTGGCAATCAGCCCCAGCATTTT.

The CDR3, as DNA: TGTGCCAGCAGCCCCCGACAGGGGGCGCCGGACATTCAGTACTTC. It yields the protein CASSPRQGAPDIQYF. The genes are TRBV9 and TRBJ2-4; 10 positions match TRBD1. This CDR3 comprises 15 residues. Looked up from germline, CDR1 is SGDLS and CDR2 is YYNGEE. V trimming: 4 bases; J trimming: 8 bases; junction bases outside the gene matches: 9.

There are a few counts of this clone. The chain links TRBV6-6 to TRBJ1-4; 8 positions match TRBD1. CDR1 is MNHNY and CDR2 is SVGAGI in the germline V gene (reference sequence). The CDR3 runs 15 residues. V shed 6 bases, J shed 6 bases, and the junction held 9 bases outside the gene matches. The CDR3 DNA follows: TGTGCCAGCAGCAATGCACAGGGGGGCGATGAAAAACTGTTTTTT. It yields the protein CASSNAQGGDEKLFF.

The chain carries TRBV5-1 and TRBJ2-1; tentatively, D is TRBD1 (6 bases). The germline V gene encodes CDR1 SGHRS and CDR2 YFSETQ. Trimming shortened V by 4 bases and J by 0 bases, and 11 bases separated the two germline ends. This CDR3 region has 15 residues. CDR3 DNA sequence: TGCGCCAGCAGCGAACTCAGGGGCTCCTACAATGAGCAGTTCTTC. Its protein product is CASSELRGSYNEQFF.

The chain is built from TRBV27 and TRBJ2-1, with D possibly TRBD1 on 6 matching bases. V shed 6 bases and J shed 7 bases, with 19 bases lying between them. The CDR3 covers 15 residues. Germline values: CDR1 MNHEY, CDR2 SMNVEV (reference sequence). CDR3 region: CASSPLSIGGNEQFF. CDR3 bases: TGTGCCAGCAGCCCCCTCAGTATAGGGGGTAATGAGCAGTTCTTC.

V gene TRBV6-1 combines with J gene TRBJ2-1; 11 bases map to TRBD2. This CDR3 is built from 13 residues. After removal of 8 bases from V and 8 bases from J, the junction contained 5 bases not matched to a gene. Germline V lookup: CDR1 MNHNS, CDR2 SASEGT. Written as DNA, the CDR3 is TGTGCCAGCGGACTAGCGGGCCTGCATGAGCAGTTCTTC. Protein product: CASGLAGLHEQFF.

The V and J genes are TRBV29-1 and TRBJ2-1, with 8 bases that match TRBD1. CDR1 and CDR2 (germline): SQVTM, ANQGSEA. The ends lost 5 bases at V and 1 base at J; junction bases unmatched: 10. This CDR3 comprises 16 residues. The CDR3 nucleotides read TGCAGCGTTACGACAGGGGTAGGAGGATCCTACAATGAGCAGTTCTTC. It yields the protein CSVTTGVGGSYNEQFF.

The rearrangement links TRBV7-3 to TRBJ2-1; D is possibly TRBD2 (5 bases). Deletions cut 2 bases from V and 6 bases from J, with 8 bases between. CDR3 length equals 13 residues. Per germline, CDR1 SGHTA and CDR2 FQGTGA. Here the CDR3 reads CASSLGLGNEQFF. CDR3 bases: TGTGCCAGCAGCTTAGGACTTGGCAATGAGCAGTTCTTC.

This chain joins TRBV4-1 and TRBJ2-5; TRBD2 matches at 7 bases. The assigned J gene may be wrong: the sequence end matches TRBJ2-7 better. This CDR3 has 17 residues. From germline, CDR1 is MGHRA and CDR2 YSYEKL. The CDR3 DNA reads as TGCGCCAGCAGCCAAGATCTTGGGGAGGGTTTATCCTACGAGCAGTACTTC. Protein sequence: CASSQDLGEGLSYEQYF.

The CDR3 DNA sequence: TGTGCCAGCAGCTTAGGGCAGGGGCGAGATACGCAGTATTTT. Protein: CASSLGQGRDTQYF. The V and J genes are TRBV7-2 and TRBJ2-3, with a possible D match to TRBD1 (6 bases). From germline, CDR1 is SGHTA and CDR2 FQGNSA. The CDR3 contains 14 residues. Trimming left V 1 base short and J 5 bases short, with 10 bases between.

The J gene is TRBJ1-1, the V gene TRBV6-4, with D unclear. The CDR3 length is 13 residues. With 3 bases removed from V and 4 bases from J, the gap between germline ends came to 9 bases. The germline gives CDR1 MRHNA, CDR2 SNTAGT. The CDR3 DNA sequence: TGTGCCAGCAGTGAACAACGAGGCACTGAAGCTTTCTTT. It translates to CASSEQRGTEAFF.

The chain has TRBV30 and TRBJ2-5; 7 bases agree with TRBD2. This CDR3 has 14 amino acids. Trimming took 0 bases from V and 1 from J; bases not matched to a gene: 2. The germline gives CDR1 GTSNPN, CDR2 SVGIG (reference sequence). CDR3 DNA: TGTGCCTGGAGTGTTGGCGGGAGCCAAGAGACCCAGTACTTC. This translates into CAWSVGGSQETQYF. Full variable domain (remainder filled in from reference TRBV30 and TRBJ2-5): SQTIHQWPATLVQPVGSPLSLECTVEGTSNPNLYWYRQAAGRGLQLLFYSVGIGQISSEVPQNLSASRPQDRQFILSSKKLLLSDSGFYLCAWSVGGSQETQYFGPGTRLLVL.

The chain employs TRBV5-4 and TRBJ2-5, with a possible D match to TRBD1 (6 bases). The CDR3 spans 14 residues. Trimming cost V 7 bases and J 3 bases, with 16 bases left between them. Germline loops: CDR1 SGHNT, CDR2 YYREEE (reference sequence). The DNA for the CDR3 is TGTGCCAGCGGAAGCTGGGGGCGAGAAGAGACCCAGTACTTC. It yields the protein CASGSWGREETQYF.

The CDR3 loop is CASSQGTSGQGASTEAFF. The CDR3 bases are TGTGCCAGCAGCCAAGGAACGTCGGGACAGGGGGCAAGCACTGAAGCTTTCTTT. The chain links TRBV4-2 to TRBJ1-1; 12 bases are shared with TRBD1. The CDR3 runs to 18 residues. The J segment lost 4 bases and the V segment lost 1 base, leaving 10 bases of the junction unmatched. Germline V lookup: CDR1 LGHNA, CDR2 YNFKEQ.

V usage is TRBV7-2 and J usage is TRBJ1-5, with D possibly being TRBD1 (5 bases). The CDR3 covers 15 residues. The V gene's germline CDR1 is SGHTA and CDR2 FQGNSA. V lost 6 bases to trimming and J lost 0 bases, with 12 bases between them. In DNA form, the CDR3 reads TGTGCCAGCAGGTGGACAACGGATAGCAATCAGCCCCAGCATTTT. Translating gives CASRWTTDSNQPQHF.

This chain joins TRBV28 and TRBJ2-1; D is perhaps TRBD2 (5 bases). Looked up from germline, CDR1 is MDHEN and CDR2 is SYDVKM. The ends were cut back, 5 bases at V and 4 bases at J, with 12 bases in the middle. The CDR3 covers 14 residues. CDR3 DNA: TGTGCCAGCAGTCCTCTGGACTCTTACAATGAGCAGTTCTTC. Its translation is CASSPLDSYNEQFF.

The CDR3 sequence: CASRDERNTEAFF. CDR3 DNA sequence: TGTGCCAGCAGAGATGAGAGGAACACTGAAGCTTTCTTT. The chain has TRBV6-5 and TRBJ1-1; D is unresolved. The germline gives CDR1 MNHEY, CDR2 SVGAGI. The V end was cut by 6 bases, the J end by 1 base, with 9 bases between. This CDR3 is built from 13 residues.

The chain has TRBV5-8 and TRBJ2-1; TRBD2 agrees at 13 bases. After removal of 0 bases from V and 8 bases from J, the junction contained 8 bases not matched to a gene. CDR1 SGHTS and CDR2 YDEGEE come from the germline V gene. The CDR3 covers 17 residues. CDR3: CASSLGRTSGSGDEQFF. DNA for the CDR3: TGTGCCAGCAGCTTGGGGCGGACTAGCGGGAGTGGCGATGAGCAGTTCTTC. Full variable domain (outside the CDR3, taken from reference TRBV5-8 and TRBJ2-1): EAGVTQSPTHLIKTRGQQATLRCSPISGHTSVYWYQQALGLGLQFLLWYDEGEERNRGNFPPRFSGRQFPNYSSELNVNALELEDSALYLCASSLGRTSGSGDEQFFGPGTRLTVL.

A single count supports this clone. V and J are TRBV5-1 and TRBJ2-1, with 7 bases that match TRBD1. Germline assignment: CDR1 SGHRS and CDR2 YFSETQ. The trim removed 7 bases at V and 5 bases at J, leaving 9 bases unmatched. CDR3 length equals 14 residues. CDR3 nucleotides: TGCGCCAGCGCCATGGGGACAGCGAACAATGAGCAGTTCTTC. This encodes CASAMGTANNEQFF.

V is TRBV2 and J is TRBJ1-2, with TRBD1 matching 8 bases. V lost 7 bases, J lost 2 bases, and 3 bases stayed unmatched. Germline CDR1 SNHLY, CDR2 FYNNEI. The CDR3 has 13 amino acids. The CDR3 sequence: CASTGTGNYGYTF. In DNA form, the CDR3 reads TGTGCCAGCACGGGGACAGGAAACTATGGCTACACCTTC.

The J gene is TRBJ2-5, the V gene TRBV28; D possibly corresponds to TRBD2 (6 bases). Trimming pared 8 bases from V and 11 bases from J, leaving 24 bases between. There are 14 residues in the CDR3. Germline CDR1 reads MDHEN; CDR2 reads SYDVKM. CDR3 sequence: CASGTIADLWEQYF. DNA for the CDR3: TGTGCCAGCGGAACTATAGCGGACTTGTGGGAGCAGTACTTC.